This entry features one TCR beta chain sequence. What it recognizes is unknown. This sample was taken from a study of T-cell memory formation after mild COVID-19. Study-wide findings and caveats: The pre-infection memory compartment contained some responding clones, suggesting cross-reactive memory joined.

The germline V gene has CDR1 MNHEY and CDR2 SVGEGT. The CDR3 extends over 16 amino acids. The ends lost 4 bases at V and 3 bases at J; junction bases unmatched: 4. TCRdb used MiXCR to reprocess the 5' RACE reads, holding one entry per CDR3 protein. Among 400,000 or so distinct CDR3 sequences listed, around 20% were seen once. This chain joins TRBV6-2 or TRBV6-3 and TRBJ2-7; 15 bases map to TRBD2. Sequenced material: PBMCs or a T cell subset sorted from them (not recorded which). This sequence was found in an adult woman who had mild COVID-19 (a few samples of this study predate the infection). Cell type and time point are not known. In nucleotides, the CDR3 is TGTGCCAGCAGTTCGGGACTAGCGGGGGGAGGCTACGAGCAGTACTTC. As protein: CASSSGLAGGGYEQYF.